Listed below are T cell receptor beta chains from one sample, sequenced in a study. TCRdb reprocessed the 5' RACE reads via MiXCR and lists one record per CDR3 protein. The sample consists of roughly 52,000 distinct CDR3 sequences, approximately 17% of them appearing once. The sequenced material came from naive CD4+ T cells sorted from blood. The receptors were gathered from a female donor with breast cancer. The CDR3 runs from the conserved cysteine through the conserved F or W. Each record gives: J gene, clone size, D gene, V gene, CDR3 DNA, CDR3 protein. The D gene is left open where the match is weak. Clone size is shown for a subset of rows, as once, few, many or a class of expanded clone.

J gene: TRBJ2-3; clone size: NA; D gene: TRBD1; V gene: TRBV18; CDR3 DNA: TGTGCCAGCTCACCGAACCGGGACAGGTACTCCGATACGCAGTATTTT; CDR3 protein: CASSPNRDRYSDTQYF
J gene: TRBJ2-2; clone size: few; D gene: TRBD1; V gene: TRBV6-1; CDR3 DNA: TGTGCCAGCGACAGGGGGCTGGCCGGGGAGCTGTTTTTT; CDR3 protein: CASDRGLAGELFF
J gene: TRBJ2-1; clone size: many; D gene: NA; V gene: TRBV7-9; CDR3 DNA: TGTGCCAGCAGCACCTTCAGGGGAAAGTCGGAGCAGTTCTTC; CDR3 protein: CASSTFRGKSEQFF
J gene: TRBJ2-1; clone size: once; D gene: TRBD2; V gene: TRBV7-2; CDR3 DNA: TGTGCCAGAAGCTCAAGCGGGACCAACTACAATGAGCAGTTCTTC; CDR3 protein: CARSSSGTNYNEQFF
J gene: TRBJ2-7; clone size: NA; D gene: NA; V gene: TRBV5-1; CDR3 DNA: TGCGCCAGCAGCTCGCGGACAGAGGGGGAGCAGTACTTC; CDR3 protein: CASSSRTEGEQYF
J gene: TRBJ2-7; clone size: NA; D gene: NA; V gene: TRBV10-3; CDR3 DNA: TGTGCCATCAGTGACTTCGACACCCCGATGACCTACGAGCAGTACTTC; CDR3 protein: CAISDFDTPMTYEQYF
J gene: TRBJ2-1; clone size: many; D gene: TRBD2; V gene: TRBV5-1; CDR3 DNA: TGCGCCAGCAATCTAGCGGGAGACAATGAGCAGTTCTTC; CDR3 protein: CASNLAGDNEQFF
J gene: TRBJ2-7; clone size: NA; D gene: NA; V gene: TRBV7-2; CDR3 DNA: TGTGCCAGCAGCACACACCAGGGGCGGTACGAGCAGTACTTC; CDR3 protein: CASSTHQGRYEQYF
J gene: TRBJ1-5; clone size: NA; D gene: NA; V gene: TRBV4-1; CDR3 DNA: TGCGCCAGCAGCCAAGAAGGGCGGGCCAGGAATCGGCCCCAGCATTTT; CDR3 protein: CASSQEGRARNRPQHF
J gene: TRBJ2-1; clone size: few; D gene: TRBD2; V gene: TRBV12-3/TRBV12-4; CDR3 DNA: TGTGCCAGCAGTCCTAGCGGGAGGGCGAATGAGCAGTTCTTC; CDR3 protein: CASSPSGRANEQFF
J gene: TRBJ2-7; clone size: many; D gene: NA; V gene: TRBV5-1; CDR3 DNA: TGCGCCAGCAGCTTGGAGCAGGGGCGATCGGCCGAGCAGTACTTC; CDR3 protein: CASSLEQGRSAEQYF
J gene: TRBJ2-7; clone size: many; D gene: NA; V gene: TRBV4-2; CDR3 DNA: TGTGCCAGCAGCCCCGGGACCCGACCCTACGAGCAGTACTTC; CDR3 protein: CASSPGTRPYEQYF
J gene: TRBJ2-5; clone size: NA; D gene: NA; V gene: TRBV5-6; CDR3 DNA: TGTGCCAGCAGCTTAAGACAGCAAGAGACCCAGTACTTC; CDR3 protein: CASSLRQQETQYF
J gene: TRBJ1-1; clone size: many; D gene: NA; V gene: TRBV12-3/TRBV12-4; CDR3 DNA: TGTGCCAGCAGTTTCGAGCTGTTCCTACCCGAAGCTTTCTTT; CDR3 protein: CASSFELFLPEAFF
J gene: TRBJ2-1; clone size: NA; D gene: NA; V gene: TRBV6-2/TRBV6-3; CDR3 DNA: TGTGCCAGCATTCACGGCTACTACAATGAGCAGTTCTTC; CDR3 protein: CASIHGYYNEQFF
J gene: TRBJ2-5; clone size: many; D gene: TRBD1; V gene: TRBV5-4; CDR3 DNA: TGTGCCAGCAGCGGACAGGGACGAGGCGAGACCCAGTACTTC; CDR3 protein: CASSGQGRGETQYF
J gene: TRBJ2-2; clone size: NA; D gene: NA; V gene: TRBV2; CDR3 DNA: TGTGCCAGCAGTGTTGGGCGGAAGAACACCGGGGAGCTGTTTTTT; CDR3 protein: CASSVGRKNTGELFF
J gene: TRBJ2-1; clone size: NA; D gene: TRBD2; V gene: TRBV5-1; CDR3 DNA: TGCGCCAGCAGCTGGATACTAGCGGGGGCCCACAATGAGCAGTTCTTC; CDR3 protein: CASSWILAGAHNEQFF
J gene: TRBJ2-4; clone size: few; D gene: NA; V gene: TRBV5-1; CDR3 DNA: TGCGCCAGCAGCTGGGGGCCGATAGGAGCCAAAAACATTCAGTACTTC; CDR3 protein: CASSWGPIGAKNIQYF
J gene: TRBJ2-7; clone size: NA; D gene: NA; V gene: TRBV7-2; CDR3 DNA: TGTGCCAGCAGCTTAGCTCCAGCGGACCCACCCTACGAGCAGTACTTC; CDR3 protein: CASSLAPADPPYEQYF
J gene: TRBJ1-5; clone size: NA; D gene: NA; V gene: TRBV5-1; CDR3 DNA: TGCGCCAGCAGCTTGGATGGAGGGAGGACCAATCAGCCCCAGCATTTT; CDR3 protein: CASSLDGGRTNQPQHF
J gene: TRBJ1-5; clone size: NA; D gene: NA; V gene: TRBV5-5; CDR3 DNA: TGTGCCAGCAGCCCGAGGACGGAAAGCAATCAGCCCCAGCATTTT; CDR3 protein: CASSPRTESNQPQHF
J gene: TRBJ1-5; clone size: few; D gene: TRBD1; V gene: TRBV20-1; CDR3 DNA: TGCAGTGCTGGGACAGGGGACAATCAGCCCCAGCATTTT; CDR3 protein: CSAGTGDNQPQHF